Included here is one TCR beta chain sequence, with context. This sample was included in a study of shared clonotypes between healthy human individuals. Using immunoSEQ multiplex PCR, the repertoire was profiled, and TCRdb retains in-frame clones only, with some absent. Of a few million clones in the sample, around 94% are singletons; the top ten hold roughly 0.14%. This CDR3 has 12 residues. Germline V lookup: CDR1 SGHNT, CDR2 YENEEA. V and J are TRBV11-3 and TRBJ2-5; no clear D. Judging by the DNA end, TRBJ2-7 fits better; the J call may be wrong. Sequencing used naive CD4+ T cells sorted from blood. Sample subset: CD45RA+ positively selected. The clonotype originates from a young man in good health. The CDR3 spells CASSLGSYEQYF. As DNA, the CDR3 is TGTGCCAGCAGCTTAGGCAGCTACGAGCAGTACTTC.